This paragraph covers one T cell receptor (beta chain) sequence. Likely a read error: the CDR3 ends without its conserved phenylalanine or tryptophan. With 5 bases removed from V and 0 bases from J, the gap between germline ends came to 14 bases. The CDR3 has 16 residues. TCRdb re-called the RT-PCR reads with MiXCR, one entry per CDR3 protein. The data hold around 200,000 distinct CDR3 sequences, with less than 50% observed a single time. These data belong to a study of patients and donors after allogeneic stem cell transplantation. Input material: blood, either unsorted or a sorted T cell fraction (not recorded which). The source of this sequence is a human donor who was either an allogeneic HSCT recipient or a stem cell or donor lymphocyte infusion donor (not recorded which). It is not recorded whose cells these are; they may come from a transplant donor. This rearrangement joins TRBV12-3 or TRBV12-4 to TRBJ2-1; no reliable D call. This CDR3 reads CASSPFVGYSYNEQFL. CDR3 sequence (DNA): TGTGCCAGCAGTCCGTTCGTGGGATACTCCTACAATGAGCAGTTCCTC.